The clone carrying this T cell receptor (beta chain) was counted between two and nine times. As yet, its antigen is unknown. Based on clinical symptoms, serum thyroxine and TRAb, thyroid ultrasound and orbital computed tomography, diagnoses were reached. These data belong to a study of T cells in Graves' hyperthyroidism and ophthalmopathy. Notes on the study in general: Ophthalmopathy onset followed model prediction by a median about seven months.

RNA transcripts yielded amplified TCR beta CDR3 regions. An initial round of RT-PCR targeting the TCR CDR3 relied on the HTBI primer set. From the multiplex PCR reads, TCRdb called clonotypes with MiXCR, one entry per CDR3 protein. The sample has hundreds of thousands of distinct CDR3 sequences, 20% to 25% seen once. CDR1 and CDR2 (germline): MDHEN, SYDVKM. V dropped 7 bases and J dropped 2 bases, with 6 bases sitting between them. The CDR3 consists of 12 residues. The TCR sequence derives from a young man with Graves' ophthalmopathy. What was sequenced was blood. This sequence joins TRBV28 and TRBJ1-5; no definite D call. The CDR3 nucleotides read TGTGCCAGCAACGGACGCAATCAGCCCCAGCATTTT. It specifies CASNGRNQPQHF.